A selection of T cell receptor beta chains follows, all from one sample in a study of metastatic and nonmetastatic thyroid tumors. TCRdb ran MiXCR on the PCR reads. The table lists fewer than 70,000 clones, 25% to 35% of them singletons. The sequenced sample was blood. The receptors originated from a female donor with papillary thyroid cancer or a benign thyroid nodule (not recorded which). Some clones in this sample may be carry-over from other donors' samples. Each CDR3 is given with its conserved first and last residue. D genes are given only for firm matches. A clone size is listed for some rows: how often the clone was seen (once, few, many), or a class if it is expanded.

D gene	V gene	J gene	clone size	CDR3 DNA	CDR3 protein
TRBD1	TRBV30	TRBJ1-2	NA	TGTGCCTGGAACGCTGGACAGGGGCTAGGCGGCTACACCTTC	CAWNAGQGLGGYTF
TRBD1	TRBV4-1	TRBJ2-2	NA	TGCGCCAGCAGCCAGCCCCGACAGGGTCGCACCGGGGAGCTGTTTTTT	CASSQPRQGRTGELFF
NA	TRBV28	TRBJ2-7	few	TGTGCCTCCTCAGGCTACGAGCAGTACTTC	CASSGYEQYF
NA	TRBV24-1	TRBJ2-1	few	TGTGCCACCAGTCGAGGGGCAGGACGTTACAATGAGCAGTTCTTC	CATSRGAGRYNEQFF
TRBD2	TRBV5-4	TRBJ2-3	NA	TGTGCCAGCAGCTTGACTAGCGGGGGGCCATTAAGCACAGATACGCAGTATTTT	CASSLTSGGPLSTDTQYF
TRBD2	TRBV20-1	TRBJ2-7	NA	TGCAGTGTTGGGACTAGCGGTTACGAGCAGTACTTC	CSVGTSGYEQYF
TRBD2	TRBV6-4	TRBJ2-1	few	TGTGCCAGCAGCCCTGGACTAGCGGGAGGCTGGGTTAATGAGCAGTTCTTC	CASSPGLAGGWVNEQFF
TRBD1	TRBV11-2	TRBJ1-6	NA	TGTGCCAGCAGCGGGGAGGGACAGCTAACCCAGAATTCACCCCTCCACTTT	CASSGEGQLTQNSPLHF
TRBD1	TRBV6-1	TRBJ2-7	few	TGTGCCAGCAGTGCAGCTATAGGGGGCGGTGAGCAGTACTTC	CASSAAIGGGEQYF
NA	TRBV18	TRBJ1-6	NA	TGTGCCAGCTCACCTGCCACTAGTGGTTCACCCCTCCACTTT	CASSPATSGSPLHF
NA	TRBV11-2	TRBJ2-3	NA	TGTGCCAGCAGCTTAGGGAGAAGAAGCACAGATACGCAGTATTTT	CASSLGRRSTDTQYF
NA	TRBV24-1	TRBJ2-2	medium-sized	TGTGCCACCAGTGAGGAAAGCCCCGGGGAGCTGTTTTTT	CATSEESPGELFF
NA	TRBV20-1	TRBJ2-1	few	TGCAGTGCCTCCGCCAGGGGTAGGGATGAGCAGTTCTTC	CSASARGRDEQFF
NA	TRBV24-1	TRBJ2-1	NA	TGTGCCACCAGTGATTACAGGGAGGACTACAATGAGCAGTTCTTC	CATSDYREDYNEQFF
TRBD2	TRBV7-2	TRBJ2-7	NA	TGTGCCAGCAGCTTAGTTCGAGCGGGAGAACACGAGCAGTACTTC	CASSLVRAGEHEQYF
TRBD1	TRBV18	TRBJ1-4	many	TGTGCCAGCTCCAGGGGGACAACTAATGAAAAACTGTTTTTT	CASSRGTTNEKLFF
NA	TRBV20-1	TRBJ2-7	once	TGCAGTGCCGGGGGCAGCTACGAGCAGTACTTC	CSAGGSYEQYF
NA	TRBV29-1	TRBJ1-1	NA	TGCAGCGTTGCGGGGGGCATCGGGAACACTGAAGCTTTCTTT	CSVAGGIGNTEAFF
NA	TRBV6-4	TRBJ2-2	medium-sized	TGTGCCAGCAACTCGAACACCGGGGAGCTGTTTTTT	CASNSNTGELFF
NA	TRBV5-1	TRBJ2-2	NA	TGCGCCAGCAGCTCGTGGGGGTCGAACACTGGGGAGCTGTTTTTT	CASSSWGSNTGELFF
NA	TRBV28	TRBJ2-7	NA	TGTGCCAGCAGTCCAAATCTAGGGACTCCCCAGTTCTACGAGCAGTACTTC	CASSPNLGTPQFYEQYF
NA	TRBV30	TRBJ1-4	NA	TGTGCCTGGACCTACGGCTCTGCAACTAATGAAAAACTGTTTTTT	CAWTYGSATNEKLFF
TRBD1	TRBV28	TRBJ2-7	NA	TGTGCCATCCAGGCAGGGGGCCCAATTGGCGAGCAGTACTTC	CAIQAGGPIGEQYF
NA	TRBV7-9	TRBJ1-1	few	TGTGCCAGCAGCGCCGGGGGGAACACTGAAGCTTTCTTT	CASSAGGNTEAFF
NA	TRBV5-1	TRBJ1-2	many	TGCGCCAGCAGAGATTATTCAGGGCACCCCTATGGCTACACCTTC	CASRDYSGHPYGYTF
TRBD1	TRBV4-2	TRBJ2-4	NA	TGTGCCAGCAGCCAATTGGGACAGGGGGCGAACATTCAGTACTTC	CASSQLGQGANIQYF
TRBD1	TRBV2	TRBJ2-7	few	TGTGCCAGCATCCCTGACAGGGTTCTCTACGAGCAGTACTTC	CASIPDRVLYEQYF
NA	TRBV6-1	TRBJ1-5	few	TGTGCCAGCGTGACAGCAACCACCGGGGAGCCCCAGCATTTT	CASVTATTGEPQHF
TRBD2	TRBV5-1	TRBJ2-3	few	TGCGCCAGCAAGATAGCTAGCGGGACAGATACGCAGTATTTT	CASKIASGTDTQYF
NA	TRBV12-3/TRBV12-4	TRBJ1-2	many	TGTGCCAGCAGTTCCGGACCGACCTATGGCTACACCTTC	CASSSGPTYGYTF
NA	TRBV6-1	TRBJ1-6	NA	TGTGCCAGCAGAATATACAGGGAGCAGTGGAATTCACCCCTCCACTTT	CASRIYREQWNSPLHF
TRBD1	TRBV28	TRBJ1-1	NA	TGTGCCAGCAGGTACGACAGGGTTGGGGTCACTGAAGCTTTCTTT	CASRYDRVGVTEAFF
NA	TRBV15	TRBJ2-3	NA	TGTGCCACCAGCAGATCCCCGCGGCCTAGCACAGATACGCAGTATTTT	CATSRSPRPSTDTQYF
NA	TRBV3-1	TRBJ2-4	NA	TGTGCCAGCAGCCAAGATCAACGGCAGTGGAACATTCAGTACTTC	CASSQDQRQWNIQYF
NA	TRBV30	TRBJ1-2	NA	TGTGCCTGGAGGCGCGTGGGGCAAGGTGGCTACACCTTC	CAWRRVGQGGYTF
NA	TRBV6-1	TRBJ2-7	medium-sized	TGTGCCAGCAGCCCAGGGTTTAACTACGAGCAGTACTTC	CASSPGFNYEQYF
NA	TRBV11-3	TRBJ1-2	NA	TGTGCCAGCAGCGTGGGACGGAGCTATGGCTACACCTTC	CASSVGRSYGYTF
NA	TRBV6-2/TRBV6-3	TRBJ1-5	NA	TGTGCCAGCAGTTACTCGGGGGGGGAACAGCCCCAGCATTTT	CASSYSGGEQPQHF
NA	TRBV20-1	TRBJ2-5	NA	TGCAGTGCTAGAGAGGCCCCGGGGCTGGCGACCCAGTACTTC	CSAREAPGLATQYF
TRBD2	TRBV20-1	TRBJ2-1	NA	TGCAGTGCTGAGGGACTAGCGGCGAACTACAATGAGCAGTTCTTC	CSAEGLAANYNEQFF
NA	TRBV12-3/TRBV12-4	TRBJ2-2	NA	TGTGCCAGCAGTTTAATACAGTATACCGGGGAGCTGTTTTTT	CASSLIQYTGELFF
TRBD2	TRBV27	TRBJ2-3	few	TGTGCCAGCAGTTGGGCTAGCGGAGTTGCTGATACGCAGTATTTT	CASSWASGVADTQYF
TRBD2	TRBV20-1	TRBJ2-1	many	TGCAGTGCTAGAGATCTAGCGGGAGGTATCGATGAGCAGTTCTTT	CSARDLAGGIDEQFF
TRBD2	TRBV5-5	TRBJ2-7	NA	TGTGCCAGCAGCTCCGGCCCCGGGACTAGCTACGAGCAGTACTTC	CASSSGPGTSYEQYF
TRBD1	TRBV28	TRBJ2-7	few	TGTGCCAGCAGCTCCCCTGGACAGGGGAGGGTCGAGCAGTACTTC	CASSSPGQGRVEQYF
TRBD1	TRBV19	TRBJ1-3	NA	TGTGCCAGTAGTGGGTACAGGGGGCGAGCTGGAAACACCATATATTTT	CASSGYRGRAGNTIYF
NA	TRBV18	TRBJ2-2	many	TGTGCCAGCTCACCGCAAGGGGAGAACACCGGGGAGCTGTTTTTT	CASSPQGENTGELFF
NA	TRBV9	TRBJ2-3	NA	TGTGCCAGCAGCGTAGTAGGGAGCGAATACTTCACAGATACGCAGTATTTT	CASSVVGSEYFTDTQYF
NA	TRBV30	TRBJ2-4	NA	TGTGCCTGGAGTGGGTACCGGGGTAAAAACATTCAGTACTTC	CAWSGYRGKNIQYF
NA	TRBV30	TRBJ2-7	NA	TGTGCCTGGAGTGTATGGGGGCCTGGGAGCGAGCAGTACTTC	CAWSVWGPGSEQYF
TRBD2	TRBV6-2/TRBV6-3	TRBJ2-7	few	TGTGCCAGCAGTCGACTAGCGGGGAAGGGGGAGCAGTACTTC	CASSRLAGKGEQYF